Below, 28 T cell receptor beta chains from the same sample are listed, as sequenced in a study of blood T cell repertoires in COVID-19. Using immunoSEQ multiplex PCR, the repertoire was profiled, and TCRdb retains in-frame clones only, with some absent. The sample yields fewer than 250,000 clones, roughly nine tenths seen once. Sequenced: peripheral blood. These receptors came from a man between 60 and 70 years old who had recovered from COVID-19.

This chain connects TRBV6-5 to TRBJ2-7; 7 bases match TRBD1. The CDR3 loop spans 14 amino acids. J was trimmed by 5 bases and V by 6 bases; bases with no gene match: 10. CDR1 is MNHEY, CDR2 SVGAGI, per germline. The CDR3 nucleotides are TGTGCCAGCAGGAAGACAGGGAAGGCAAACGAGCAGTACTTC. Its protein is CASRKTGKANEQYF.

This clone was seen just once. CDR3 in amino acids: CSARSGGGNEQFF. CDR3 DNA sequence: TGCAGCGCCCGGAGCGGGGGGGGCAATGAGCAGTTCTTC. The V and J genes are TRBV29-1 and TRBJ2-1, with 10 bases fitting TRBD2. CDR3 size: 13 residues. The junction had 6 bases not matched to a gene; V was cut back by 7 bases and J by 6 bases. Germline CDR1 reads SQVTM; CDR2 reads ANQGSEA.

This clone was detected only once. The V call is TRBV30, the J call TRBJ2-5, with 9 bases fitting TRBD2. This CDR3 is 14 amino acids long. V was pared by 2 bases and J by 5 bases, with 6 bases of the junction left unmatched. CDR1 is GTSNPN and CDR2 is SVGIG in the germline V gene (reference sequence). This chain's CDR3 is CAWSLAGGRETQYF. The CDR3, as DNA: TGTGCCTGGAGTCTCGCGGGAGGGCGGGAGACCCAGTACTTC.

DNA for the CDR3: TGTGCCAGCACCCCCGACAGGAACACTGAAGCTTTCTTT. Residues: CASTPDRNTEAFF. The V call is TRBV5-4, the J call TRBJ1-1; TRBD1 might be the D (5 bases). Trimming left V 6 bases short and J 1 base short, with 10 bases between. The CDR3 runs 13 residues. Germline assignment: CDR1 SGHNT and CDR2 YYREEE (reference sequence).

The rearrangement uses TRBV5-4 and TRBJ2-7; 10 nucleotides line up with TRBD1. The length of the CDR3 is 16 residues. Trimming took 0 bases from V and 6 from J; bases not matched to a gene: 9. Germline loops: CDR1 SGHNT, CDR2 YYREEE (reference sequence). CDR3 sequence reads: CASSLETGGARGEQYF. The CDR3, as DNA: TGTGCCAGCAGCTTGGAGACAGGGGGCGCTCGGGGCGAGCAGTACTTC.

CDR3 nucleotide sequence: TGTGCCAGCTCACCAGGAGTTGCAGAGACCCAGTACTTC. Amino acid sequence: CASSPGVAETQYF. The chain recombines TRBV18 with TRBJ2-5; D not certain. Germline CDR1 is KGHSH and CDR2 is LQKENI. This CDR3 has 13 amino acids. Trimming left V 2 bases short and J 4 bases short, with 8 bases between.

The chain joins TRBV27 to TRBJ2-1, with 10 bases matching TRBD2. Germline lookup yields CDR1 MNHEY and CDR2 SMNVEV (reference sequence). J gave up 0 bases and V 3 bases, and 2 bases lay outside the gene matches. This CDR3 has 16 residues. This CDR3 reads CASSFPSGGSYNEQFF. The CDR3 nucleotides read TGTGCCAGCAGTTTTCCTAGCGGGGGCTCCTACAATGAGCAGTTCTTC.

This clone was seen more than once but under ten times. The CDR3 DNA reads TGCAGTGCTGGGAGGGAGGCTGAAGCTTTCTTT. This encodes CSAGREAEAFF. The chain is built from TRBV20-1 and TRBJ1-1; D is uncertain. With 5 bases removed from V and 6 bases from J, the gap between germline ends came to 10 bases. The CDR3 has 11 residues. Germline V gene lookup returns CDR1 DFQATT and CDR2 SNEGSKA (reference sequence).

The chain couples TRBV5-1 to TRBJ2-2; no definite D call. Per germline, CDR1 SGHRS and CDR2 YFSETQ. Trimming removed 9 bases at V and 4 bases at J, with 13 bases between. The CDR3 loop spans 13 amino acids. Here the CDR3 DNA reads TGCGCCACTCGACGGGTCCCCACCGGGGAGCTGTTTTTT. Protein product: CATRRVPTGELFF.

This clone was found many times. The CDR3 region has the DNA TGTGCCAGCAGTTTACCGGGACAGGGGTTCGGTGGCTACACCTTC. Protein sequence: CASSLPGQGFGGYTF. The gene calls are TRBV28 and TRBJ1-2; 10 bases map to TRBD1. Germline values: CDR1 MDHEN, CDR2 SYDVKM. There are 15 residues in the CDR3. V was clipped by 2 bases and J by 7 bases; unmatched bases: 7.

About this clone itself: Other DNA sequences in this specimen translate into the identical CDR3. CDR3 sequence reads: CAWSSLAGAYNEQFF. The CDR3 region has the DNA TGTGCCTGGAGTTCACTAGCGGGTGCCTACAATGAGCAGTTCTTC. The J gene is TRBJ2-1, the V gene TRBV30; 9 nucleotides match TRBD2. The CDR3 has 15 residues. With V trimmed by 2 bases and J by 2 bases, 4 bases remained unmatched. Germline-derived CDR1 and CDR2 are GTSNPN and SVGIG (reference sequence). Complete variable domain (other parts from reference TRBV30 and TRBJ2-1): SQTIHQWPATLVQPVGSPLSLECTVEGTSNPNLYWYRQAAGRGLQLLFYSVGIGQISSEVPQNLSASRPQDRQFILSSKKLLLSDSGFYLCAWSSLAGAYNEQFFGPGTRLTVL.

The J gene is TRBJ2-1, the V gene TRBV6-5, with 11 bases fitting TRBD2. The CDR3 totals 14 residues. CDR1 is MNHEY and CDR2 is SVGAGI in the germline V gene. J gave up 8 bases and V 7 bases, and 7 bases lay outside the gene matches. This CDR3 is CASTPGLAAHEQFF. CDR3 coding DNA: TGTGCCAGCACACCGGGACTAGCGGCCCATGAGCAGTTCTTC.

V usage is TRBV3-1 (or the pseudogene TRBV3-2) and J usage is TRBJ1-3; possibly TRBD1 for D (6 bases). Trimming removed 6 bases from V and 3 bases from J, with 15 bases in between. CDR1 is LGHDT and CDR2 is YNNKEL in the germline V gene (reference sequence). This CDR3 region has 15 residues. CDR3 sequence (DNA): TGTGCCAGCAGGCAACAGGGAAGGAGTGGAAACACCATATATTTT. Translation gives CASRQQGRSGNTIYF.

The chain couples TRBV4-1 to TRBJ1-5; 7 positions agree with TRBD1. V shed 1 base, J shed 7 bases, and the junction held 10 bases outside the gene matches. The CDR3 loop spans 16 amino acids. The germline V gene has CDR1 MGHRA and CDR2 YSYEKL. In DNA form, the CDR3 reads TGCGCCAGCAGCCAAGGGACAGGTCCCGTCGGGCAGCCCCAGCATTTT. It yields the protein CASSQGTGPVGQPQHF.

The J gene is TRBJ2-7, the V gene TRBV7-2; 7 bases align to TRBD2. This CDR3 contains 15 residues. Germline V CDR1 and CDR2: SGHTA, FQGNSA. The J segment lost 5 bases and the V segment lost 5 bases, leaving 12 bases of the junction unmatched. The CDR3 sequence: CASSPGGSGSDEQYF. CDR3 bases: TGTGCCAGCAGCCCCGGGGGTAGCGGGTCCGACGAGCAGTACTTC. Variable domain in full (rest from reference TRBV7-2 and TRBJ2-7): GAGVSQSPSNKVTEKGKDVELRCDPISGHTALYWYRQSLGQGLEFLIYFQGNSAPDKSGLPSDRFSAERTGGSVSTLTIQRTQQEDSAVYLCASSPGGSGSDEQYFGPGTRLTVT.

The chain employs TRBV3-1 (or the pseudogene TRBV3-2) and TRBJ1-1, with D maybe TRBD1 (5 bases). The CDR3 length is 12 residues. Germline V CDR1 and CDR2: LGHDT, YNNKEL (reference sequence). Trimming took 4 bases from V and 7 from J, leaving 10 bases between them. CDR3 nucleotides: TGTGCCAGCAGCCGGGGCACCGGTGAAGCTTTCTTT. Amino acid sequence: CASSRGTGEAFF.

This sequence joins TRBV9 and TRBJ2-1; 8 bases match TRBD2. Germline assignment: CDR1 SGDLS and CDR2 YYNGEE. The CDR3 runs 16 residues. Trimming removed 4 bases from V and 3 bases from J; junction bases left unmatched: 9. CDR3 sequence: CASSLGGSGNYNEQFF. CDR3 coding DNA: TGTGCCAGCAGCCTCGGGGGTAGCGGGAACTACAATGAGCAGTTCTTC.

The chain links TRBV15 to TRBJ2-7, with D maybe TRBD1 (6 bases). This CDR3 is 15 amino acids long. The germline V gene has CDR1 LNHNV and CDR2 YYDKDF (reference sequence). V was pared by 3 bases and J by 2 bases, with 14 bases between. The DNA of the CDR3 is TGTGCCACCAGCAGGCCACCAGGGGTCCCCTACGAGCAGTACTTC. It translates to CATSRPPGVPYEQYF. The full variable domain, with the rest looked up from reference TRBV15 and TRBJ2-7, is DAMVIQNPRYQVTQFGKPVTLSCSQTLNHNVMYWYQQKSSQAPKLLFHYYDKDFNNEADTPDNFQSRRPNTSFCFLDIRSPGLGDTAMYLCATSRPPGVPYEQYFGPGTRLTVT.

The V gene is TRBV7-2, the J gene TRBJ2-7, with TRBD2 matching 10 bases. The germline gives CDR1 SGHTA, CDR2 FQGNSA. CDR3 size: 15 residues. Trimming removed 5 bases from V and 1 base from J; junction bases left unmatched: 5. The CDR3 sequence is CASSPTSGPSYEQYF. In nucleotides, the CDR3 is TGTGCCAGCAGCCCGACTAGCGGGCCATCCTACGAGCAGTACTTC.

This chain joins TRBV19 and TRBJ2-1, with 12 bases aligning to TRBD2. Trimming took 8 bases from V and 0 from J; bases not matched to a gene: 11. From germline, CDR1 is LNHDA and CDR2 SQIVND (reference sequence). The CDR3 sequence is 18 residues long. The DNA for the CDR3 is TGTGCCAGTGGTGGGACTAGCGGGCGCCCAAGCTCCTACAATGAGCAGTTCTTC. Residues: CASGGTSGRPSSYNEQFF.

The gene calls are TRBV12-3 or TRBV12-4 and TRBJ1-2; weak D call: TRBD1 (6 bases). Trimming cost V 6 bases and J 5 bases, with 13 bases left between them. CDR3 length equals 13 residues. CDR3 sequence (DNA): TGTGCCAGCAGGGAGGACAGACAATATGGCTACACCTTC. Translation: CASREDRQYGYTF.

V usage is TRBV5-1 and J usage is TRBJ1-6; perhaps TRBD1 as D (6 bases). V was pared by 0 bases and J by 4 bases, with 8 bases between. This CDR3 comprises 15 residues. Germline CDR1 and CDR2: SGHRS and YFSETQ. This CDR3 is CASSLEGQYNSPLHF. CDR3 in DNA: TGCGCCAGCAGCTTGGAAGGACAGTATAATTCACCCCTCCACTTT.

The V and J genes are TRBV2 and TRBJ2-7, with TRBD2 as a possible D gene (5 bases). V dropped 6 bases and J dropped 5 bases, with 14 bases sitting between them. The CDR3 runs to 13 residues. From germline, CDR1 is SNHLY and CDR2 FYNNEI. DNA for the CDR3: TGTGCCAGCAGAGTGGCCGGGGTGAACGAGCAGTACTTC. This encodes CASRVAGVNEQYF. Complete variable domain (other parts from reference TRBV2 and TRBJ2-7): EPEVTQTPSHQVTQMGQEVILRCVPISNHLYFYWYRQILGQKVEFLVSFYNNEISEKSEIFDDQFSVERPDGSNFTLKIRSTKLEDSAMYFCASRVAGVNEQYFGPGTRLTVT.

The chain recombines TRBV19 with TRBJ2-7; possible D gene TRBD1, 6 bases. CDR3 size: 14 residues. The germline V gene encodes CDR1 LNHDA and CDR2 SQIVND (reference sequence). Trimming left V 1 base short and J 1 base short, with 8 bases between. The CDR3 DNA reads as TGTGCCAGTAGTATAGGGGGGCCTTCCTACGAGCAGTACTTC. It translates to CASSIGGPSYEQYF. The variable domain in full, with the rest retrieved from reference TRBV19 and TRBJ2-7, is DGGITQSPKYLFRKEGQNVTLSCEQNLNHDAMYWYRQDPGQGLRLIYYSQIVNDFQKGDIAEGYSVSREKKESFPLTVTSAQKNPTAFYLCASSIGGPSYEQYFGPGTRLTVT.

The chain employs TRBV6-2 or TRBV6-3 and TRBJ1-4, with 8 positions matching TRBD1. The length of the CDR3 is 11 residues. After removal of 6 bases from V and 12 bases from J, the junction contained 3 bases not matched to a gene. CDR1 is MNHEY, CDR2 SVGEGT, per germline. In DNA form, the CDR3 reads TGTGCCAGCAGCGACAGGGGTCAACTGTTTTTT. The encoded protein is CASSDRGQLFF.

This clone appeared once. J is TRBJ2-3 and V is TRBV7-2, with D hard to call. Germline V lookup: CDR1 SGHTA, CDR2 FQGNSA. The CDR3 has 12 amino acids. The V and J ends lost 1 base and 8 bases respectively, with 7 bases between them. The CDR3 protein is CASSLDRSTQYF. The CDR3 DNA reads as TGTGCCAGCAGCTTAGATAGGAGTACGCAGTATTTT. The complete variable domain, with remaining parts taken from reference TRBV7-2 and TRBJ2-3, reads GAGVSQSPSNKVTEKGKDVELRCDPISGHTALYWYRQSLGQGLEFLIYFQGNSAPDKSGLPSDRFSAERTGGSVSTLTIQRTQQEDSAVYLCASSLDRSTQYFGPGTRLTVL.

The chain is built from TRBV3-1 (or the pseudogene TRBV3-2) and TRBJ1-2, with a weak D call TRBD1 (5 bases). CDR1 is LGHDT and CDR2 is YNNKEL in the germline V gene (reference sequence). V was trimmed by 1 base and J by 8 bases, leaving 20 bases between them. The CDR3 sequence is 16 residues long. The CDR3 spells CASSQGIILQGGGYTF. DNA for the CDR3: TGTGCCAGCAGCCAAGGAATAATACTGCAGGGAGGGGGCTACACCTTC.

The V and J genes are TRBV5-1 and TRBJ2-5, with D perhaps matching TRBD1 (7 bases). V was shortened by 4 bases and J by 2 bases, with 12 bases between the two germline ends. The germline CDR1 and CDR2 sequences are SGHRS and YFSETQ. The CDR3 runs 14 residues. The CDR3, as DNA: TGCGCCAGCAGCCTGGGGGGACAGCAAGAGACCCAGTACTTC. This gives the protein CASSLGGQQETQYF.